The clone carrying this T cell receptor (beta chain) was observed a handful of times. Its target is unknown. Sequencing used immunoSEQ v3. Profiling relied on immunoSEQ multiplex PCR, and the TCRdb table lists in-frame clones only, not all of them. Among roughly 58,000 clones listed, approximately 80% were seen once. The record originates from a study of TIL therapy for anti-PD-1-resistant metastatic lung cancer. Looking at the study overall: Patients then received nivolumab; progressors got lymphodepletion, TIL and IL-2. Patients had a median age of 54 years (range about 35-75). Half of patients were current or former smokers.

Study outcomes and limitations: This highly selected cohort may not generalize to typical lung cancer patients.

Time point noted: pre-treatment sample, taken before nivolumab and TIL therapy. This CDR3 comprises 12 residues. Trimming stripped 1 base from V and 4 bases from J, with 5 bases between. Looked up from germline, CDR1 is SGHDN and CDR2 is FVKESK. The receptor was isolated from a person aged 25-80 years with non-small cell lung cancer. The genes are TRBV14 and TRBJ2-7; D is ambiguous. The specimen comprised blood, sampled at baseline. The CDR3 reads CASSQGLYEQYF. CDR3 DNA sequence: TGTGCCAGCAGCCAAGGGCTGTACGAGCAGTACTTC.